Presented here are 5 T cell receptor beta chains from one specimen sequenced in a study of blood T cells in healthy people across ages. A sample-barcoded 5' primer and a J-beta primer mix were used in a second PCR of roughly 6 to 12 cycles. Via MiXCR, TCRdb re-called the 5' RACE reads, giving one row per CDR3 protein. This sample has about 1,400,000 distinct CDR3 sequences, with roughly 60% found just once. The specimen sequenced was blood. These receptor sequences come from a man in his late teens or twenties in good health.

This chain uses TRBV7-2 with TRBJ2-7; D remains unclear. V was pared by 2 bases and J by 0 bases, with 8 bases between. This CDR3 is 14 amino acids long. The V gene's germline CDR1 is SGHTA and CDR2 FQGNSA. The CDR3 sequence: CASSLPYNSYEQYF. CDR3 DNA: TGTGCCAGCAGCTTACCTTACAACTCCTACGAGCAGTACTTC.

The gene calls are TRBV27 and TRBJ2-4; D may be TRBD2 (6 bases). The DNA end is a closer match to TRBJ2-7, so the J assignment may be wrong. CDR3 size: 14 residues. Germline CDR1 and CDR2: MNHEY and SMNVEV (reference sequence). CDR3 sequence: CASSLVRGPYEQYF. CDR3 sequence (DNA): TGTGCCAGCAGTTTGGTGCGGGGCCCCTACGAGCAGTACTTC.

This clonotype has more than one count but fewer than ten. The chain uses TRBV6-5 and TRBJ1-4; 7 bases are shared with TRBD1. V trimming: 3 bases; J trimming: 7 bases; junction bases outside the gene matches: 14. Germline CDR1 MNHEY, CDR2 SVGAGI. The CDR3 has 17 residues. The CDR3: CASSYGNRGRIGEKLFF. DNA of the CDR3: TGTGCCAGCAGTTATGGAAACAGGGGAAGGATAGGTGAAAAACTGTTTTTT.

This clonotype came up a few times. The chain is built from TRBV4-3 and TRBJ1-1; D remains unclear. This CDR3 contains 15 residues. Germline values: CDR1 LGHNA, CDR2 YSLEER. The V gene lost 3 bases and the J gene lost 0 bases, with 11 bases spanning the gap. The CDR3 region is CASSHASSMNTEAFF. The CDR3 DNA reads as TGCGCCAGCAGCCATGCTAGTTCTATGAACACTGAAGCTTTCTTT.

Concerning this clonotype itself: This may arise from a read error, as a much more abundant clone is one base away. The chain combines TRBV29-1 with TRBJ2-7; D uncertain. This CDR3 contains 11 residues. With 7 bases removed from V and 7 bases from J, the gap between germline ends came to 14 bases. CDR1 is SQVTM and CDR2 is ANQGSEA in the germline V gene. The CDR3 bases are TGCAGCGGCGAAAGGTGGAATGAGCAGTACTTC. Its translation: CSGERWNEQYF.